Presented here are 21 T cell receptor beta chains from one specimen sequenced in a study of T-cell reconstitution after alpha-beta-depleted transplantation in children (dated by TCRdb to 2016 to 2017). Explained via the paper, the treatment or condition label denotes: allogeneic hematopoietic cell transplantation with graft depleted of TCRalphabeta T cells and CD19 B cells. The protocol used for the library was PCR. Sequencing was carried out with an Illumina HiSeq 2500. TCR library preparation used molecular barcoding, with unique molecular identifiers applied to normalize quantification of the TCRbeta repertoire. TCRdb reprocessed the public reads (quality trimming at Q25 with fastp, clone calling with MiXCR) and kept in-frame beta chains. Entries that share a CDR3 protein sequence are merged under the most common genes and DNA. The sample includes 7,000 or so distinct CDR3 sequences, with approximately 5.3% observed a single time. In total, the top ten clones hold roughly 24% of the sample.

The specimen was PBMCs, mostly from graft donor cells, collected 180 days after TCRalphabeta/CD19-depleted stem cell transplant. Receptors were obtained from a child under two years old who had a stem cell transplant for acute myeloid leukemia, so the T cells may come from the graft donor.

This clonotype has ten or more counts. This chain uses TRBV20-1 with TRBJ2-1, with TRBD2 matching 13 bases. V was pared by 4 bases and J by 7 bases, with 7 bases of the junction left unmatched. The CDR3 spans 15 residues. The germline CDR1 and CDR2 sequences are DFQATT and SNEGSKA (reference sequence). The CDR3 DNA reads TGCAGTGCTATAACCGGGACTAGCGGGATTAATGAGCAGTTCTTC. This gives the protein CSAITGTSGINEQFF.

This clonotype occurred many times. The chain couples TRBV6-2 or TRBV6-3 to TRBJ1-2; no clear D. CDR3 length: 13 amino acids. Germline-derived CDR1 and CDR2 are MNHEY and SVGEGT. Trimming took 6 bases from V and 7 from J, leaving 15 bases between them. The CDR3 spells CASRPVSIGGYTF. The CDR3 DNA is TGTGCCAGCAGACCAGTTTCTATCGGTGGCTACACCTTC.

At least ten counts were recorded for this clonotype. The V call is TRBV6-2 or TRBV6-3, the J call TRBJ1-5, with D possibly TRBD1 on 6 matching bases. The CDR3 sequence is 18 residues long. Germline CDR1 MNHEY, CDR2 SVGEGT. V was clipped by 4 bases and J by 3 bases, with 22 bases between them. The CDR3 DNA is TGTGCCAGCAGTTCTCCCAATAAACAGGGATCCTTCAATCAGCCCCAGCATTTT. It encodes CASSSPNKQGSFNQPQHF.

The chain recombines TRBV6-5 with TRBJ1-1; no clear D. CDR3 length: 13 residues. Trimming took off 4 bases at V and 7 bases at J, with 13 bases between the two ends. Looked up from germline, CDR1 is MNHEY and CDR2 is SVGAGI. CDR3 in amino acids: CASSSYRGNEAFF. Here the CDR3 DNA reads TGTGCCAGCAGTTCTTACCGCGGAAATGAAGCTTTCTTT.

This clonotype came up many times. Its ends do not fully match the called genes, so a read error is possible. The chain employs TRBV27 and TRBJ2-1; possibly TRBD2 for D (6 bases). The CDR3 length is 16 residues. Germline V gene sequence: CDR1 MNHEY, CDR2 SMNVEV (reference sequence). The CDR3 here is CTSTSFPRLAYNEQFF. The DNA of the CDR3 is TGCACCAGCACCTCTTTCCCGCGACTAGCCTACAATGAGCAGTTCTTC.

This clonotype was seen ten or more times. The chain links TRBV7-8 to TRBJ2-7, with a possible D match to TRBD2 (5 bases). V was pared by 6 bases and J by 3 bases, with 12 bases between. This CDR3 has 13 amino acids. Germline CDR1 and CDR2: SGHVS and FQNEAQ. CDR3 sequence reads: CASRPGINYEQYF. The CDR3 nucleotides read TGTGCCAGCAGACCCGGGATAAACTACGAGCAGTACTTC.

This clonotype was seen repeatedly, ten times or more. CDR3 nucleotide sequence: TGTGCCAGCAGTTTTACCGGGAAGAGCTCCTATAATTCACCCCTCCACTTT. Its protein is CASSFTGKSSYNSPLHF. This chain links TRBV12-3 or TRBV12-4 with TRBJ1-6; no definite D call. The CDR3 has 17 residues. Between the trimmed V and J ends, which lost 3 bases and 0 bases, there was a span of 12 bases.

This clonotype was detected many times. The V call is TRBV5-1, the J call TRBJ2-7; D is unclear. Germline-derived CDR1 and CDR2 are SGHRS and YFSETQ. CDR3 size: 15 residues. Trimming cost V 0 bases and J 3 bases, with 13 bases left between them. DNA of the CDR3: TGCGCCAGCAGCTTGGGGTCGTGTCAGATCTACGAGCAGTACTTC. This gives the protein CASSLGSCQIYEQYF. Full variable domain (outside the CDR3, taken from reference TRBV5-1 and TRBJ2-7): KAGVTQTPRYLIKTRGQQVTLSCSPISGHRSVSWYQQTPGQGLQFLFEYFSETQRNKGNFPGRFSGRQFSNSRSEMNVSTLELGDSALYLCASSLGSCQIYEQYFGPGTRLTVT.

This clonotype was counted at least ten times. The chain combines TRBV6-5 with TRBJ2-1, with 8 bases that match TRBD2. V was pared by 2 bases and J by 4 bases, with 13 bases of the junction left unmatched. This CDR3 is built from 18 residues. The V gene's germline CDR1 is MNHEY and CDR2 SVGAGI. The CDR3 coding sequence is TGTGCCAGCAGTTACCCCTTGGGTAGCGGGAAGGGTTACAATGAGCAGTTCTTC. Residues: CASSYPLGSGKGYNEQFF.

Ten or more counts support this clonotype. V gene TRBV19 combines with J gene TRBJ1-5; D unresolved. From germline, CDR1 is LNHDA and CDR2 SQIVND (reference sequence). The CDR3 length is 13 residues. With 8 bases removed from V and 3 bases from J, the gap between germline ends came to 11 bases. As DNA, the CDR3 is TGTGCCAGTTCGTGGACGGTCAATCAGCCCCAGCATTTT. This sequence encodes CASSWTVNQPQHF.

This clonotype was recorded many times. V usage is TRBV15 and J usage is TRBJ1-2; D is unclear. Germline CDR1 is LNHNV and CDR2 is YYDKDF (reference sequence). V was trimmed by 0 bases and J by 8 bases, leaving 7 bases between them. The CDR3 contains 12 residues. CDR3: CATSRDEGGYTF. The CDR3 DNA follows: TGTGCCACCAGCAGAGATGAGGGAGGCTACACCTTC.

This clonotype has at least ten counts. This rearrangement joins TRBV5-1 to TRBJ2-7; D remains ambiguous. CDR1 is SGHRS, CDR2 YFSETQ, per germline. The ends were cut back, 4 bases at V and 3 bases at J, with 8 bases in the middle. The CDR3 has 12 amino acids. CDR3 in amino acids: CASSDQIYEQYF. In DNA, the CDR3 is TGCGCCAGCAGCGATCAAATCTACGAGCAGTACTTC.

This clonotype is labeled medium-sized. The CDR3 region is CASSFSPKETQYF. The CDR3 bases are TGTGCCAGCAGTTTTTCTCCAAAAGAGACCCAGTACTTC. The chain recombines TRBV28 with TRBJ2-5; no definite D call. The V gene's germline CDR1 is MDHEN and CDR2 SYDVKM. Trimming took 3 bases from V and 3 from J, leaving 8 bases between them. CDR3 length: 13 residues. Using reference TRBV28 and TRBJ2-5 for the parts outside the CDR3, the full variable domain is DVKVTQSSRYLVKRTGEKVFLECVQDMDHENMFWYRQDPGLGLRLIYFSYDVKMKEKGDIPEGYSVSREKKERFSLILESASTNQTSMYLCASSFSPKETQYFGPGTRLLVL.

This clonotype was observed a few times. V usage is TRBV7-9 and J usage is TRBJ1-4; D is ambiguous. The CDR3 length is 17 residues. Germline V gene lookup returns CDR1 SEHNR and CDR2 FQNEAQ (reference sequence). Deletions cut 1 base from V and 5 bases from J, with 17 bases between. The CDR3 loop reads CASSLGGSGPGNEKLFF. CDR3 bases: TGTGCCAGCAGCTTAGGAGGATCCGGGCCGGGGAATGAAAAACTGTTTTTT.

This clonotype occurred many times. CDR3 bases: TGTGCCAGCAGCTTAAGAGGCAGGGGCGCAGATACGCAGTATTTT. Protein sequence: CASSLRGRGADTQYF. This sequence joins TRBV7-9 and TRBJ2-3; the D gene is possibly TRBD1 (6 bases). The V end was cut by 2 bases, the J end by 4 bases, with 13 bases between. Per the germline V gene, CDR1 is SEHNR and CDR2 is FQNEAQ (reference sequence). This CDR3 has 15 amino acids.

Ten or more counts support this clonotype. The CDR3 DNA follows: TGTGCCAGCAGTTCCCCTGACTACCTCGGGGGGGAGACCCAGTACTTC. Protein sequence: CASSSPDYLGGETQYF. V and J are TRBV28 and TRBJ2-5, with TRBD2 matching over 7 bases. The CDR3 consists of 16 residues. The germline CDR1 and CDR2 sequences are MDHEN and SYDVKM. V was clipped by 4 bases and J by 5 bases; unmatched bases: 13.

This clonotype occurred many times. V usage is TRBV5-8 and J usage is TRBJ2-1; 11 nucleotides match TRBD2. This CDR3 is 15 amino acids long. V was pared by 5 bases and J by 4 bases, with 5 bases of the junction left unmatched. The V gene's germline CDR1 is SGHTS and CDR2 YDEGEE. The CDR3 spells CASSWTSGPYNEQFF. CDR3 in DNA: TGTGCCAGCAGTTGGACTAGCGGGCCGTACAATGAGCAGTTCTTC.

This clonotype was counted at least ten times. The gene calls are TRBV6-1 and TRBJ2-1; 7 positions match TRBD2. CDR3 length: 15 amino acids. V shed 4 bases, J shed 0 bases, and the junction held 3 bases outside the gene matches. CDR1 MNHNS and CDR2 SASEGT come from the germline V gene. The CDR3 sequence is CASSGDYYSYNEQFF. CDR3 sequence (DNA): TGTGCCAGCAGTGGGGACTACTACTCCTACAATGAGCAGTTCTTC.

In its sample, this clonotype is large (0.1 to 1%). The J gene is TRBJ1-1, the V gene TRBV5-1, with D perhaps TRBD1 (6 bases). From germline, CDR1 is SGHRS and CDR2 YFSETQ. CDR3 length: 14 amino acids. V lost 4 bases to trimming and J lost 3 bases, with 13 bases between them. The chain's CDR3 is CASSPYREDTEAFF. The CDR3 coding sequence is TGCGCCAGCAGCCCCTACAGGGAGGACACTGAAGCTTTCTTT. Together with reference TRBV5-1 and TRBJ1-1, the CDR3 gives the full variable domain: KAGVTQTPRYLIKTRGQQVTLSCSPISGHRSVSWYQQTPGQGLQFLFEYFSETQRNKGNFPGRFSGRQFSNSRSEMNVSTLELGDSALYLCASSPYREDTEAFFGQGTRLTVV.

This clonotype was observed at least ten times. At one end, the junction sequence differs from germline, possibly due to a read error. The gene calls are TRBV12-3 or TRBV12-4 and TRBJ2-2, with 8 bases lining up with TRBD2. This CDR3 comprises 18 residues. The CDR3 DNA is TGTGCCTGCAGTTTTGGAGGTGTCGGGACTAGTTTACACAGGGAGCTGTTTTTT. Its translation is CACSFGGVGTSLHRELFF.

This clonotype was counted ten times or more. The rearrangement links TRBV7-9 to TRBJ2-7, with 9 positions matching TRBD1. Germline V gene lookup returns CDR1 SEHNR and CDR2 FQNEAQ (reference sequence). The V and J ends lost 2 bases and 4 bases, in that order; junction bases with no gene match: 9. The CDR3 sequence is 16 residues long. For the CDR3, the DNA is TGTGCCAGCAGCTTATTGGGGGACAGGGAAAGATACGAGCAGTACTTC. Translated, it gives CASSLLGDRERYEQYF.